This T cell receptor beta chain was observed in a study of T cell repertoires in cytomegalovirus infection. For the study at large: The study used recently identified HLA-C-restricted and well-studied HLA-B-restricted CMV epitopes.

Trimming removed 6 bases from V and 7 bases from J; junction bases left unmatched: 11. The CDR3 covers 16 residues. TCRdb independently ran MiXCR on the reads; one entry per CDR3 protein. The sample lists tens of thousands of distinct CDR3 sequences, approximately 46% occurring once. To note about this clonotype: The antigen is not known.

The sequencing used CD8+ T cells from cultured PBMCs, collected from culture after CMV antigen stimulation. The receptor was derived from a human donor in good health (CMV status not recorded). Some clones in this sample may be carry-over from other donors' samples. The V and J genes are TRBV12-3 or TRBV12-4 and TRBJ2-1; the match to TRBD2 covers 11 bases. CDR3 nucleotide sequence: TGTGCCAGCAGCGGGAGACTAGCGGGGACCCTTAATGAGCAGTTCTTC. It encodes CASSGRLAGTLNEQFF.